This T cell receptor beta chain is drawn from a study of cytomegalovirus exposure and HLA in healthy donors. Whole-study results and caveats: It was taken for granted in presence/absence analyses that sequencing depth across donors was roughly uniform. A likely sequencing artifact accounted for one observed cluster of highly shared sequence variants. With later analysis, a missense DCLRE1C variant became linked to TCR beta V- and J-gene trimming.

Trimming stripped 0 bases from V and 11 bases from J, with 16 bases between. Germline V CDR1 and CDR2: WNHNN, SYGVQD (reference sequence). The length of the CDR3 is 14 residues. This clone has just one count. As yet, its antigen is unknown. PCR involved 60 Vbeta and 13 Jbeta primers. Only in-frame clones appear in the TCRdb table, and some are missing; sequencing was by immunoSEQ multiplex PCR. The data contain more than 110,000 clones, 75% to 80% of them seen just once; the ten biggest clones take up roughly 3.7%. The chain joins TRBV10-1 to TRBJ1-1, with a tentative D call TRBD1 (6 bases). The receptor was derived from a male donor in good health and CMV-seronegative. Sample: PBMCs. The CDR3 coding sequence is TGCGCCAGCAGTGAGTCGGATACAGGGACTAAGGCTTTCTTT. Translating gives CASSESDTGTKAFF.